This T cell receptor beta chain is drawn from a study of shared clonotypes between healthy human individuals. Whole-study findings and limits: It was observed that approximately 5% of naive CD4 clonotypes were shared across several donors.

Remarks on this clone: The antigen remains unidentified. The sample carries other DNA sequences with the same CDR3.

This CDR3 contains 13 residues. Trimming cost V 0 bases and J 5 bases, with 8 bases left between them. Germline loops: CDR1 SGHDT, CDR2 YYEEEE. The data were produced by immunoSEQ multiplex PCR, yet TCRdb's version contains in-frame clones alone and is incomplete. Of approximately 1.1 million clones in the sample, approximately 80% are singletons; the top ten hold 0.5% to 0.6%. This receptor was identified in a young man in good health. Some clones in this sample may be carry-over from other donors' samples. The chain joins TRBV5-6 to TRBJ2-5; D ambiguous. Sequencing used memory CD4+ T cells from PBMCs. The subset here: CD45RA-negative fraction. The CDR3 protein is CASSLGSRETQYF. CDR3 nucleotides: TGTGCCAGCAGCTTGGGCTCGAGGGAGACCCAGTACTTC.